The clone carrying this T cell receptor beta chain was detected many times. Its cognate antigen is unknown. This entry comes from a study of metastatic and nonmetastatic thyroid tumors. The wider study: Malignant and benign thyroid patients had repertoires compared in peripheral blood and tumor or nodule tissue.

Trimming took off 5 bases at V and 4 bases at J, with 6 bases between the two ends. Germline CDR1 MNHNS, CDR2 SASEGT. There are 12 residues in the CDR3. MiXCR reprocessed the PCR reads for TCRdb. The data hold over 20,000 clones, with under 35% observed a single time. All patients reached thyroid surgery having received no treatment beforehand. General observations from the study: A significant increase in TCR beta diversity was reportedly seen in malignant thyroid tumors relative to benign nodules, in blood and tumor.

The receptor's source is a female donor with papillary thyroid cancer or a benign thyroid nodule (not recorded which). Some clones in this sample may be carry-over from other donors' samples. Sequencing was carried out using blood. The chain carries TRBV6-1 and TRBJ2-1; no clear D gene. The CDR3 spells CASSPRYNEQFF. The DNA of the CDR3 is TGTGCCAGCAGTCCACGTTACAATGAGCAGTTCTTC.